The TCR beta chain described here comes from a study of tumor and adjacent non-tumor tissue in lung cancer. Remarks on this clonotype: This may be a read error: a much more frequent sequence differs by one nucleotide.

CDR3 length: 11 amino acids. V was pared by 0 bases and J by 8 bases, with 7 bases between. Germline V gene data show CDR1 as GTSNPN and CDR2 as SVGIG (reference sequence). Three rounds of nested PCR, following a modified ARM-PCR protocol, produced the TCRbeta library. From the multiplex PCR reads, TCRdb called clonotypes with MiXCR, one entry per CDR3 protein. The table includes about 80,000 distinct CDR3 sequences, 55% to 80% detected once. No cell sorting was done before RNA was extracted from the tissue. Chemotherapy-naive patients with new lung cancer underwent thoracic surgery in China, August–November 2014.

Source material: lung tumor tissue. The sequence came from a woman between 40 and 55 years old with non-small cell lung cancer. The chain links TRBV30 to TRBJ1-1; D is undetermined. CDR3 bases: TGTGCCTGGAGTGTGGACGCCGAAGCTTTCTTT. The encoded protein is CAWSVDAEAFF.